Ten or more counts support the clone carrying this T cell receptor beta chain. What it binds is unknown. Germline CDR1 MDHEN, CDR2 SYDVKM. The CDR3 is 18 residues long. V dropped 4 bases and J dropped 2; count of bases not matched to a gene: 11. The sample originates from a study of neurological immune-mediated disorders. Findings of the study overall: The most TCR clonal expansion was seen in HTLV-1-associated myelopathy, whereas the least was seen in multiple sclerosis, below the level in healthy controls. None of the CDR3 amino acid sequences of expanded clones recurred across subjects, suggesting private repertoires in all groups.

The authors made cDNA by 5'RACE with 10-nucleotide random UMIs. TCRdb ran MiXCR on the 5' RACE reads and lists one entry per CDR3 protein. The data hold more than 100,000 distinct CDR3 sequences, with approximately 11% observed a single time. Time point reported: longitudinal time-point 3. This receptor was taken from a female donor with HTLV-1-associated myelopathy (HAM/TSP). The chain employs TRBV28 and TRBJ2-7; 13 bases match TRBD2. Sequenced input: PBMCs. CDR3 bases: TGTGCCAGCAGTTCCCTTCTCCCACTAGCGGGGGGGCCCTACGAGCAGTACTTC. Translation gives CASSSLLPLAGGPYEQYF.